A selection of T cell receptor beta chains follows, all from one sample in a study of identical twins. MiXCR was run by TCRdb on the 5' RACE reads, yielding one entry per CDR3 protein. Found here are 600,000 to 700,000 distinct CDR3 sequences, about 20% of them singletons; the top ten hold approximately 4.5%. The same data also went into a second study, on T cells expressing NK-cell markers.

The sample comprised PBMCs. These receptor sequences come from a woman aged 18-29 years in good health. The CDR3 runs from the conserved cysteine through the conserved F or W. The order of the fields is D gene, V gene, clone size, J gene, CDR3 DNA, CDR3 protein. The D gene is left open where the match is weak. Some rows have no size entry. The others give once, few or many, or a class for an expanded clone.

NA	TRBV12-5	NA	TRBJ1-5	TGTGCTAGTGGTCTGGGGCCAGAAAGCTATCAGCCCCAGCATTTT	CASGLGPESYQPQHF
NA	TRBV12-3/TRBV12-4	NA	TRBJ2-2	TGTGCCAGCAGTTTAAGGGACACCTTTACCGGGGAGCTGTTTTTT	CASSLRDTFTGELFF
NA	TRBV20-1	NA	TRBJ2-3	TGCAGTGCTTACACTCGTGGGGGGCCCCGGGATACGCAGTATTTT	CSAYTRGGPRDTQYF
TRBD2	TRBV6-1	NA	TRBJ2-2	TGTGCCAGCAAGGGGACTAGCGGGCCCACCGGGGAGCTGTTTTTT	CASKGTSGPTGELFF
NA	TRBV5-1	many	TRBJ1-1	TGCGCCAGCAGCGTACTAGGGAGGAGCACTGAAGCTTTCTTT	CASSVLGRSTEAFF
TRBD1	TRBV30	NA	TRBJ2-7	TGTGCTGTGGATCTGGCAGGGGGACCCTACGAGCAGTACTTC	CAVDLAGGPYEQYF
NA	TRBV20-1	few	TRBJ2-1	TGCAGTGCTAGCGGAGCGGCAACCTACAATGAGCAGTTCTTC	CSASGAATYNEQFF
NA	TRBV5-5	NA	TRBJ2-5	TGTGCCAGCAGTAACCCGGTGACACAAGAGACCCAGTACTTC	CASSNPVTQETQYF
NA	TRBV29-1	NA	TRBJ2-3	TGCAGCGTTGAATTAAGGAGTCAATCGGCATTAGATACGCAGTATTTT	CSVELRSQSALDTQYF
TRBD2	TRBV5-4	NA	TRBJ2-1	TGTGCCAGCAGCTCGGGAGGTTGGGCTGGGGGGTACAATGAGCAGTTCTTC	CASSSGGWAGGYNEQFF
TRBD1	TRBV6-1	few	TRBJ1-4	TGTGCCAGCAGGAAGGGGCAGGGGGGCCTTGCAACTAATGAAAAACTGTTTTTT	CASRKGQGGLATNEKLFF
NA	TRBV4-2	few	TRBJ2-7	TGTGCCAGCAGCCAAGGAACAGAGCCTGTTTACGAGCAGTACTTC	CASSQGTEPVYEQYF
NA	TRBV9	few	TRBJ2-3	TGTGCCAGCAGCGTACGACTAGGGGTCGCAGATACGCAGTATTTT	CASSVRLGVADTQYF
NA	TRBV12-3/TRBV12-4	few	TRBJ1-5	TGTGCCAGCTGTAACTCGCAGTGGAATCAGCCCCAGCATTTT	CASCNSQWNQPQHF
NA	TRBV5-1	NA	TRBJ2-1	TGCGCCAGCAGCTCCATGGGCCGGAACAATGAGCAGTTCTTC	CASSSMGRNNEQFF
TRBD1	TRBV20-1	NA	TRBJ1-2	TGCAGTGCTAGTCTCACCTTGAAGGGACAGCTTGGCTACACCTTC	CSASLTLKGQLGYTF
NA	TRBV12-3/TRBV12-4	NA	TRBJ2-3	TGTGCCAGCACCCATCACGGTTCGGGCACAGATACGCAGTATTTT	CASTHHGSGTDTQYF
NA	TRBV6-1	NA	TRBJ1-1	TGTGCCAGCAGTGTCACACTCCGAGATCGGGCTTTCTTT	CASSVTLRDRAFF
NA	TRBV20-1	few	TRBJ2-1	TGCAGTGCTAGCGGTATCGGGCGGGCGAGCTCCTACAATGAGCAGTTCTTC	CSASGIGRASSYNEQFF
TRBD2	TRBV18	NA	TRBJ2-3	TGTGCCAGCTCACCAAGCCGACTAGCGGGGGCCCTCTCCACAGATACGCAGTATTTT	CASSPSRLAGALSTDTQYF
TRBD2	TRBV9	few	TRBJ2-7	TGTGCCAGCAGTTCGGGGGGGGCAAGCTCCTACGAGCAGTACTTC	CASSSGGASSYEQYF
NA	TRBV7-8	few	TRBJ2-7	TGTGCCAGCAGTCTAGCAGGGGGGATCCCCTACGAGCAGTACTTC	CASSLAGGIPYEQYF
NA	TRBV7-9	NA	TRBJ1-4	TGTGCCCACGGCGGGGATGATGAAAAACTGTTTTTT	CAHGGDDEKLFF
NA	TRBV12-3/TRBV12-4	few	TRBJ2-2	TGTGCCACCCCCCGGGATCGAAACACCGGGGAGCTGTTTTTT	CATPRDRNTGELFF
NA	TRBV20-1	few	TRBJ1-2	TGCAGTGCTCCCGTCCTTAACTATGGCTACACCTTC	CSAPVLNYGYTF
NA	TRBV6-1	NA	TRBJ2-5	TGTGCCAGCAGTGAACAGATGTACCAAGAGACCCAGTACTTC	CASSEQMYQETQYF
NA	TRBV11-2	many	TRBJ2-1	TGTGCCAGCAGCTTAGGTAGGGGGAACTACAATGAGCAGTTCTTC	CASSLGRGNYNEQFF
NA	TRBV12-3/TRBV12-4	few	TRBJ1-4	TGTGCCAGCAGTCCCAGGGTGTCTAATGAAAAACTGTTTTTT	CASSPRVSNEKLFF
TRBD2	TRBV12-3/TRBV12-4	many	TRBJ2-1	TGTGCCAGCAGTTTTATAGCGGGGGCTGAGCAGTTCTTC	CASSFIAGAEQFF
NA	TRBV6-5	NA	TRBJ2-7	TGTGCCAGCAGTTATCCCCCTTACTACGAGCAGTACTTC	CASSYPPYYEQYF
NA	TRBV20-1	NA	TRBJ1-2	TGCAGTGCGCCAGGGACTGGACTCTCACGGGGCTACACCTTC	CSAPGTGLSRGYTF
TRBD2	TRBV9	NA	TRBJ2-3	TGTGCCAGCAGCCCCGGGGGAGCGGGAGCGCATACGCAGTATTTT	CASSPGGAGAHTQYF
NA	TRBV15	NA	TRBJ2-3	TGTGCCACCAGCAGAGATCAGGACACAGATACGCAGTATTTT	CATSRDQDTDTQYF
NA	TRBV12-3/TRBV12-4	few	TRBJ1-2	TGTGCCAGCAGTTATGGGGCCGGTGGCTACACCTTC	CASSYGAGGYTF
NA	TRBV3-1	NA	TRBJ2-5	TGTGCCAGCAGCCAAGATCCCCCGAAGACCCAGTACTTC	CASSQDPPKTQYF
NA	TRBV11-2	NA	TRBJ2-4	TGTGCCAGCAGCTCCGGCCGTAGCATTCAGTACTTC	CASSSGRSIQYF
TRBD2	TRBV9	few	TRBJ2-1	TGTGCCAGCAGCGCGGGACTAGCGGGGAACGTTTACAATGAGCAGTTCTTC	CASSAGLAGNVYNEQFF
NA	TRBV4-3	NA	TRBJ2-6	TGCGCCAGCAGCCACGTGTCTGGGGCCAACGTCCTGACTTTC	CASSHVSGANVLTF
NA	TRBV7-9	once	TRBJ2-1	TGTGCCAGCAGCTCAACCTATTCCGGGGGGCCGGACGATGAGCAGTTCTTC	CASSSTYSGGPDDEQFF
TRBD2	TRBV7-6	NA	TRBJ2-1	TGTGCCAGCAGCCTAAGCGGGAGGGCCAGTAGTGAGCAGTTCTTC	CASSLSGRASSEQFF
NA	TRBV4-3	few	TRBJ2-1	TGCGCCAGCAGCCTCAAGGGGCAGGCCCTCGTAAATGAGCAGTTCTTC	CASSLKGQALVNEQFF
NA	TRBV12-3/TRBV12-4	NA	TRBJ2-7	TGTGCCAGCAGTTTAGGGCCCCCGGGCGGCTACGAGCAGTACTTC	CASSLGPPGGYEQYF
NA	TRBV11-2	few	TRBJ2-3	TGTGCCAGCAGCTTAGCGTACTGGAGCACAGATACGCAGTATTTT	CASSLAYWSTDTQYF
TRBD2	TRBV20-1	many	TRBJ2-3	TGCAGTGCTCGACTAGCGGGGGTGGTAGATACGCAGTATTTT	CSARLAGVVDTQYF
TRBD1	TRBV5-6	few	TRBJ2-7	TGTGCCAGCACGTTCGGACAGGGGATCCACGAGCAGTACTTC	CASTFGQGIHEQYF
TRBD1	TRBV6-2/TRBV6-3	NA	TRBJ2-7	TGTGCCAGCGGACAGGGGGCGAGGTATGAGCAGTACTTC	CASGQGARYEQYF
NA	TRBV7-8	NA	TRBJ2-5	TGTGCCAGCAGCCCCAAGGGGGATGAGACCCAGTACTTC	CASSPKGDETQYF
TRBD1	TRBV12-3/TRBV12-4	few	TRBJ1-6	TGTGCCAGCAGTTTACAGGGGGCGCTTTCACCCCTCCACTTT	CASSLQGALSPLHF
TRBD2	TRBV20-1	NA	TRBJ2-7	TGCAGTGCCTTGGGGACTAGCGTCTACGAGCAGTACTTC	CSALGTSVYEQYF
NA	TRBV5-1	few	TRBJ2-1	TGCGCCAGCAGCTTGGTGGTGGACAATGAGCAGTTCTTC	CASSLVVDNEQFF
NA	TRBV14	NA	TRBJ2-7	TGTGCCAGCAGCCAAGAGGGCAGGAGCTCCTACGAGCAGTACTTC	CASSQEGRSSYEQYF
NA	TRBV20-1	few	TRBJ2-5	TGCAGTGCTAGAGATCAGGCCTCCCCCCGACACTTC	CSARDQASPRHF
NA	TRBV5-1	many	TRBJ1-6	TGCGCCAGCAGCTTGGAACAGGGACCCCTCCACTTT	CASSLEQGPLHF
NA	TRBV15	few	TRBJ1-1	TGTGCCACCAGCAGGACAGGCCCGACTGAAGCTTTCTTT	CATSRTGPTEAFF
NA	TRBV12-3/TRBV12-4	NA	TRBJ1-4	TGTGCCAGCGGCGGCGGGCGAGGTGAAAAACTGTTTTTT	CASGGGRGEKLFF
TRBD2	TRBV6-5	many	TRBJ2-1	TGTGCCAGCAGTTCCACTAGCGGGAAGGTCGGAAATGAGCAGTTCTTC	CASSSTSGKVGNEQFF
TRBD1	TRBV5-4	few	TRBJ1-2	TGTGCCAGCAGCTCCAAGGACAGGGAGGAGTACACCTTC	CASSSKDREEYTF
NA	TRBV12-3/TRBV12-4	few	TRBJ2-2	TGTGCCAGCAGCCAATCCCCTCAGGGAAGCGGGGAGCTGTTTTTT	CASSQSPQGSGELFF